This TCR beta chain was captured in a study of T-cell reconstitution after alpha-beta-depleted transplantation in children. V dropped 4 bases and J dropped 10 bases, with 10 bases sitting between them. The CDR3 is 10 amino acids. Per germline, CDR1 SQVTM and CDR2 ANQGSEA. Broader study findings: Newly generated T cells supplied most T-cell counts and diversity one year post-transplant.

It was with unique molecular identifiers that the TCRbeta library was prepared. TCRdb reprocessed the PCR reads with MiXCR, giving one entry per CDR3 protein. The sample lists about 200,000 distinct CDR3 sequences, about 7% occurring once. This clonotype came up many times. The antigen is unknown. Sequencing used PBMCs, obtained before TCRalphabeta/CD19-depleted stem cell transplant. The chain combines TRBV29-1 with TRBJ1-2; D is uncertain. The clonotype comes from a boy aged 2 to 9 with acute lymphoblastic leukemia, due to receive a stem cell transplant. The CDR3: CSVGQDVYTF. The CDR3 DNA is TGCAGCGTTGGGCAGGATGTCTACACCTTC.